This T cell receptor beta chain was found in a study of cytomegalovirus exposure and HLA in healthy donors. Whole-study findings and limits: A likely sequencing artifact accounted for one observed cluster of highly shared sequence variants.

Vbeta (60) and Jbeta (13) primers were used in the PCR. The protocol was immunoSEQ multiplex PCR, while the TCRdb copy is restricted to in-frame clones and leaves out a portion. The data contain around 110,000 clones, over 65% of them singletons. In its sample, this clone was seen a few times. The antigen is not known. V was cut by 7 bases and J by 1 base, with 16 bases left in between. This CDR3 comprises 15 residues. In germline, CDR1 is MNHEY, CDR2 SVGAGI. The chain links TRBV6-5 to TRBJ1-1; D is possibly TRBD1 (6 bases). This TCR came from a woman in her forties in good health and CMV-seropositive. The material sequenced was PBMCs. The CDR3 reads CASTPISGQNTEAFF. DNA of the CDR3: TGTGCCAGCACCCCCATCTCGGGACAGAACACTGAAGCTTTCTTT.